This entry is about one TCR beta chain. Its antigen is currently unknown. The data were taken from a study of shared clonotypes between healthy human individuals. Overall study findings and caveats: Larger richness was generally estimated for naive than memory subsets.

The germline CDR1 and CDR2 sequences are SGDLS and YYNGEE. The CDR3 sequence is 14 residues long. Trimming took off 3 bases at V and 3 bases at J, with 12 bases between the two ends. Per sorted-subset replicate PCR, input was approximately 0.2 ug DNA, representing roughly 28,000 T cell genomes. Sequenced by immunoSEQ multiplex PCR; TCRdb stores in-frame clones only, minus some. Of about 2 million clones listed, approximately 94% are singletons. Naive CD8 isolation took CD45RO-negative cells positively selected for CCR7 and excluded terminally differentiated effector memory CD45RA+ cells. Sequencing was performed on naive CD8+ T cells sorted from blood. The TCR sequence derives from a man younger than 35 in good health. The rearrangement links TRBV9 to TRBJ2-5; D perhaps matches TRBD2 (6 bases). The CDR3 DNA sequence: TGTGCCAGCAGCGCGGGGCCGGGAGAAGAGACCCAGTACTTC. It is translated as CASSAGPGEETQYF.